This T cell receptor (beta chain) was sequenced in a study of T cell changes during pregnancy in multiple sclerosis. This clone was seen only once. TCRdb's copy holds only in-frame clones and misses some; the assay was immunoSEQ multiplex PCR. This table holds 55,000 to 80,000 clones, under 90% found once. There are 19 residues in the CDR3. The ends were cut back, 0 bases at V and 0 bases at J, with 18 bases in the middle. The chain couples TRBV6-7 to TRBJ1-3; D is ambiguous. TRBV6-7 is an ORF; its function is uncertain. This clonotype was sampled from a female donor in good health, enrolled as a control in a pregnancy study. The sample was peripheral blood, taken after pregnancy. The CDR3 region is CASSYSSMRGNISGNTIYF. CDR3 sequence (DNA): TGTGCCAGCAGTTACTCGAGTATGAGAGGGAATATCTCTGGAAACACCATATATTTT.